The 16 T cell receptor beta chains below all came from one sample that was sequenced in a study of lymphopenia after photon versus proton radiotherapy. Measured with immunoSEQ multiplex PCR; TCRdb has only the in-frame clones, and not every one. The data show 25,000 to 35,000 clones, 85% to 90% seen once. The input for sequencing was peripheral blood, taken from a patient treated with photon-based radiotherapy. Every receptor here comes from a woman aged 50 to 60 with pancreatic cancer.

This rearrangement joins TRBV7-9 to TRBJ2-7; 7 nucleotides line up with TRBD2. The CDR3 loop spans 16 amino acids. Germline V lookup: CDR1 SEHNR, CDR2 FQNEAQ (reference sequence). V gave up 1 base and J gave up 2 bases; unmatched junction bases: 8. This CDR3 reads CASSLVEGLAAYEQYF. In DNA, the CDR3 is TGTGCCAGCAGCTTAGTCGAGGGGCTAGCGGCCTACGAGCAGTACTTC.

The J gene is TRBJ2-7, the V gene TRBV7-2; the D is unclear. The germline V and J ends were trimmed by 2 bases and 2 bases, with 13 bases remaining between them. The germline gives CDR1 SGHTA, CDR2 FQGNSA. This CDR3 has 15 amino acids. CDR3 amino acids: CASSLKTSVTYEQYF. CDR3 nucleotide sequence: TGTGCCAGCAGCTTAAAAACCAGCGTGACCTACGAGCAGTACTTC.

This chain uses TRBV28 with TRBJ1-4; no reliable D call. CDR3 size: 13 residues. The V gene lost 6 bases and the J gene lost 1 base, with 6 bases spanning the gap. From germline, CDR1 is MDHEN and CDR2 SYDVKM. The DNA for the CDR3 is TGTGCCAGCAGGGGTGGAACTAATGAAAAACTGTTTTTT. This encodes CASRGGTNEKLFF.

By sample share, this clone is medium-sized. The CDR3 is CASSDKQGRDNQPQHF. CDR3 DNA: TGTGCCAGCAGTGACAAGCAGGGTAGAGACAATCAGCCCCAGCATTTT. The chain carries TRBV25-1 and TRBJ1-5; possible D gene TRBD1, 5 bases. In germline, CDR1 is MGHDK, CDR2 SYGVNS. The CDR3 covers 16 residues. The germline V and J ends were trimmed by 3 bases and 3 bases, with 15 bases remaining between them.

The chain has TRBV4-3 and TRBJ2-6; D is perhaps TRBD1 or TRBD2 (6 bases each). The ends were cut back, 0 bases at V and 2 bases at J, with 8 bases in the middle. Germline loops: CDR1 LGHNA, CDR2 YSLEER. The CDR3 has 16 amino acids. This CDR3 is CASSQEGGPGANVLTF. CDR3 nucleotide sequence: TGCGCCAGCAGCCAAGAAGGGGGGCCTGGGGCCAACGTCCTGACTTTC.

The genes are TRBV11-2 and TRBJ1-5; D possibly corresponds to TRBD1 (5 bases). The CDR3 covers 14 residues. V gave up 3 bases and J gave up 3 bases, with 9 bases separating them. Germline loops: CDR1 SGHAT, CDR2 FQNNGV. CDR3 protein: CASSFPGVNQPQHF. In DNA form, the CDR3 reads TGTGCCAGCAGCTTCCCGGGGGTCAATCAGCCCCAGCATTTT.

CDR3 region: CASSLDTEAFF. CDR3 bases: TGTGCCAGCAGCTTAGACACTGAAGCTTTCTTT. The V gene is TRBV7-2, the J gene TRBJ1-1; D not certain. V lost 1 base, J lost 3 bases, and 0 bases lay in between. CDR3 length: 11 amino acids. Germline V CDR1 and CDR2: SGHTA, FQGNSA. Drawing the rest from reference TRBV7-2 and TRBJ1-1, the complete variable domain is GAGVSQSPSNKVTEKGKDVELRCDPISGHTALYWYRQSLGQGLEFLIYFQGNSAPDKSGLPSDRFSAERTGGSVSTLTIQRTQQEDSAVYLCASSLDTEAFFGQGTRLTVV.

The chain is built from TRBV6-1 and TRBJ1-1; D uncertain. Trimming cost V 5 bases and J 4 bases, with 14 bases left between them. CDR1 is MNHNS and CDR2 is SASEGT in the germline V gene. The CDR3 extends over 14 amino acids. The CDR3 DNA sequence: TGTGCCAGCAGTTGGGTGACGGGGAGCACTGAAGCTTTCTTT. This sequence encodes CASSWVTGSTEAFF.

The rearrangement uses TRBV4-3 and TRBJ2-7; D gene ambiguous. CDR3 length equals 15 residues. Trimming cost V 0 bases and J 1 base, with 10 bases left between them. Germline values: CDR1 LGHNA, CDR2 YSLEER. The CDR3 bases are TGCGCCAGCAGCCAAGAGACCATCCTATCCTACGAGCAGTACTTC. This gives the protein CASSQETILSYEQYF.

V and J are TRBV11-2 and TRBJ1-2; 8 bases fit TRBD1. The germline CDR1 and CDR2 sequences are SGHAT and FQNNGV. This CDR3 comprises 15 residues. V was pared by 7 bases and J by 3 bases, with 10 bases of the junction left unmatched. The CDR3 reads CASTPGDRIYYGYTF. The DNA of the CDR3 is TGTGCCAGCACCCCGGGGGACAGGATTTACTATGGCTACACCTTC.

The J gene is TRBJ2-7, the V gene TRBV19; 7 bases line up with TRBD1. The CDR3 loop spans 13 amino acids. From germline, CDR1 is LNHDA and CDR2 SQIVND (reference sequence). V lost 1 base, J lost 3 bases, and 0 bases stayed unmatched. Written as DNA, the CDR3 is TGTGCCAGTAGTATAGGACAGGGCTACGAGCAGTACTTC. Translation: CASSIGQGYEQYF.

V usage is TRBV5-4 and J usage is TRBJ2-7; 8 bases match TRBD2. The CDR3 sequence is 16 residues long. Trimming removed 2 bases from V and 7 bases from J; junction bases left unmatched: 14. The germline gives CDR1 SGHNT, CDR2 YYREEE (reference sequence). CDR3 protein: CASSFPDSSGSGEQYF. In DNA form, the CDR3 reads TGTGCCAGCAGCTTCCCCGATTCAAGCGGGAGTGGAGAGCAGTACTTC.

The V gene is TRBV28, the J gene TRBJ2-7, with a tentative D call TRBD1 (5 bases). Trimming cost V 3 bases and J 4 bases, with 10 bases left between them. The germline gives CDR1 MDHEN, CDR2 SYDVKM. CDR3 length: 13 residues. CDR3 in DNA: TGTGCCAGCAGTTTCGGGCAGGGATACGAGCAGTACTTC. Residues: CASSFGQGYEQYF.

This clone was picked up a small number of times. The chain joins TRBV10-3 to TRBJ2-7, with TRBD2 matching 15 bases. V shed 6 bases, J shed 5 bases, and the junction held 11 bases outside the gene matches. Germline CDR1 and CDR2: ENHRY and SYGVKD. The CDR3 extends over 17 amino acids. CDR3 DNA: TGTGCCATCAGCGGGACTAGCGGGAGGCTGACGAGGGACGAGCAGTACTTC. Protein product: CAISGTSGRLTRDEQYF.

The chain has TRBV5-6 and TRBJ2-5, with 7 bases aligning to TRBD1. The trim removed 4 bases at V and 1 base at J, leaving 7 bases unmatched. CDR3 size: 15 residues. From germline, CDR1 is SGHDT and CDR2 YYEEEE. The CDR3 loop reads CASSTNRGLQETQYF. The DNA of the CDR3 is TGTGCCAGCAGCACCAACAGGGGCCTCCAAGAGACCCAGTACTTC. Using reference TRBV5-6 and TRBJ2-5 for the parts outside the CDR3, the full variable domain is DAGVTQSPTHLIKTRGQQVTLRCSPKSGHDTVSWYQQALGQGPQFIFQYYEEEERQRGNFPDRFSGHQFPNYSSELNVNALLLGDSALYLCASSTNRGLQETQYFGPGTRLLVL.

The rearrangement links TRBV7-8 to TRBJ1-5; 7 bases are a match to TRBD1. The junction had 9 bases not matched to a gene; V was cut back by 4 bases and J by 6 bases. This CDR3 is built from 15 residues. Looked up from germline, CDR1 is SGHVS and CDR2 is FQNEAQ. The CDR3 sequence is CASSSTGQASQPQHF. The CDR3, as DNA: TGTGCCAGCAGCTCAACCGGACAGGCGAGTCAGCCCCAGCATTTT.